Sequencing of this TCR beta chain was carried out in a study of CXCR3-negative and CXCR3-positive naive CD8 T cells. Study observations and caveats: Naive cells positive for CXCR3 carried more hydrophobic TRB CDR3s than CXCR3-negative ones.

Libraries were UMI-labeled 5' RACE TRB cDNA. TCRdb reanalyzed the 5' RACE reads and collapses them to one entry per CDR3 protein, without DNA. The sample totals 100,000 to 150,000 distinct CDR3 sequences; its top ten clones hold 0.45% to 0.55%. On this clonotype: What it recognizes is unknown.

Every subset of CD8+ T cells was sorted in triplicate at roughly 300,000 cells each. Naive CD8+ T cells displayed a CD45RO-CCR7+CD27+CD95- phenotype. The origin of this receptor is a human donor in good health. Some clones in this sample may be carry-over from other donors' samples. Sequenced: naive CXCR3- CD8+ T cells from blood. Subset here: CD45RO-CCR7+CD27+CD95- naive CD8+ T cells lacking CXCR3 (TNR3-).

CDR3 amino acids: CASSLLLPANYGYTF. The V call is TRBV12-3 or TRBV12-4, the J call TRBJ1-2. The CDR3 length is 15 residues.